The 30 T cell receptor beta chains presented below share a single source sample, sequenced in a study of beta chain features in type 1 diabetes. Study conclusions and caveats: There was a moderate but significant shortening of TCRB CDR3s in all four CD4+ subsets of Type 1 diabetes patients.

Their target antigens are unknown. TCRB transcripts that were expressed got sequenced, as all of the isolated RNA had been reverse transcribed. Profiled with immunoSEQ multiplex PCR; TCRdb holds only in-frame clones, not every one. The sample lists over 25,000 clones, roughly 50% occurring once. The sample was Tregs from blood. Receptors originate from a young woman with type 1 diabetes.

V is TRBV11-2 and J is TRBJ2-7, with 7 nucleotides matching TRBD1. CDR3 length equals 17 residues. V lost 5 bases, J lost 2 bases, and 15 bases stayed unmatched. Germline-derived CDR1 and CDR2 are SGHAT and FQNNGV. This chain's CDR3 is CASSPVNRGRGTYEQYF. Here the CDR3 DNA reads TGTGCCAGCAGCCCCGTTAACAGGGGCCGAGGGACCTACGAGCAGTACTTC.

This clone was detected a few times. This CDR3 reads CAWSVERRDTEAFF. In DNA, the CDR3 is TGTGCCTGGAGTGTAGAACGCAGGGACACTGAAGCTTTCTTT. The chain links TRBV30 to TRBJ1-1, with a possible D match to TRBD1 (5 bases). V dropped 0 bases and J dropped 3 bases, with 11 bases sitting between them. The CDR3 sequence is 14 residues long. Germline lookup yields CDR1 GTSNPN and CDR2 SVGIG (reference sequence).

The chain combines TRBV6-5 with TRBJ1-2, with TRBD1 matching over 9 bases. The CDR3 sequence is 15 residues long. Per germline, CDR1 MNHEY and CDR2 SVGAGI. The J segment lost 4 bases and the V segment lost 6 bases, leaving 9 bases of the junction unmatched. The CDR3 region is CASSPYSGQGYGYTF. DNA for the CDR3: TGTGCCAGCAGCCCCTACTCGGGACAGGGCTATGGCTACACCTTC.

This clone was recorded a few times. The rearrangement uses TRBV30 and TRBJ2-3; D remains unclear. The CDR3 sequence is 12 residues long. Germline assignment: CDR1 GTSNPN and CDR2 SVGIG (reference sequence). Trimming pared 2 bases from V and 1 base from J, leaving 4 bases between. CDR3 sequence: CAWSTGTDTQYF. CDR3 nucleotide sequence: TGTGCCTGGAGTACGGGCACAGATACGCAGTATTTT.

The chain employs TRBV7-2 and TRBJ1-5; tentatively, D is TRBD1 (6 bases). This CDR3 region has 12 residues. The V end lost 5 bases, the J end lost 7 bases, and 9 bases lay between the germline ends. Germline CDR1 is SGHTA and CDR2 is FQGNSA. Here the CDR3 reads CASSPTGQPQHF. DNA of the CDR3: TGTGCCAGCAGCCCTACAGGGCAGCCCCAGCATTTT.

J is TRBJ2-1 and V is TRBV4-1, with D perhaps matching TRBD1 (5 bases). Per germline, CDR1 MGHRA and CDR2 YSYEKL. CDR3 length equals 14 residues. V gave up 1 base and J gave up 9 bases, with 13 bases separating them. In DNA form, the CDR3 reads TGCGCCAGCAGCCAAGGGTTATTAGGGGTTGAGCAGTTCTTC. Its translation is CASSQGLLGVEQFF.

The CDR3 bases are TGTGCCAGCAGCTTAGTAGGGACTAGCGGGAGGGTCTCCTACAATGAGCAGTTCTTC. Translated, it gives CASSLVGTSGRVSYNEQFF. The genes are TRBV7-2 and TRBJ2-1, with 16 nucleotides matching TRBD2. Germline-derived CDR1 and CDR2 are SGHTA and FQGNSA. The V gene end was trimmed by 1 base and the J gene end by 0 bases; junction bases not matched to a gene: 3. The CDR3 length is 19 residues.

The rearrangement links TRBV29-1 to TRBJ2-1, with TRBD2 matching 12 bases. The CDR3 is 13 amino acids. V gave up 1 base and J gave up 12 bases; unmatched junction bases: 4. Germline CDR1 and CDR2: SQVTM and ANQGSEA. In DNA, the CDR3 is TGCAGCGTTGAAGCGGCTAGCGGGAGGGGGCAGTTCTTC. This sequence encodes CSVEAASGRGQFF.

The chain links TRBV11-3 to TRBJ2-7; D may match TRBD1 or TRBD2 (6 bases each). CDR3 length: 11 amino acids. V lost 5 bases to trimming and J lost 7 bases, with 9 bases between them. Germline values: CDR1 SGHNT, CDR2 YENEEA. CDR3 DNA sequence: TGTGCCAGCAGCAAAGGGGGGGAGCAGTACGTC. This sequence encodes CASSKGGEQYV.

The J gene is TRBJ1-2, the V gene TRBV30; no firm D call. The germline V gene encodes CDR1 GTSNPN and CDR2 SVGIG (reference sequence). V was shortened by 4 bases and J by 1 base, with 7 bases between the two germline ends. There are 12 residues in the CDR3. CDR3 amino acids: CAWTGGNYGYTF. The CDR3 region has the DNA TGTGCCTGGACAGGTGGTAACTATGGCTACACCTTC.

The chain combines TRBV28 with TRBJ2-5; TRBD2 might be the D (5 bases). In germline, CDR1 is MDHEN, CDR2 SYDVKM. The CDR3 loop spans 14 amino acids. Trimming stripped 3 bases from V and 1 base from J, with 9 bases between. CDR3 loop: CASSLSGGQETQYF. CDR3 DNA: TGTGCCAGCAGTTTGTCCGGAGGCCAAGAGACCCAGTACTTC.

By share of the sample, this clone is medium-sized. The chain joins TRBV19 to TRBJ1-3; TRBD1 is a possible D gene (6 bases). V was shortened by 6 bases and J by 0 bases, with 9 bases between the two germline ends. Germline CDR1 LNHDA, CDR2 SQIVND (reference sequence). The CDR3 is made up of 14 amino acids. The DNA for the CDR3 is TGTGCCAGTAGAACAGGGACCTCTGGAAACACCATATATTTT. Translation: CASRTGTSGNTIYF.

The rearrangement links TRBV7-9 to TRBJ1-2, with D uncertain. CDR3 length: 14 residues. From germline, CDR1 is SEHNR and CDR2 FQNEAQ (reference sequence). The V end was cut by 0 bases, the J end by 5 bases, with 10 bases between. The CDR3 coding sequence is TGTGCCAGCAGCTTAGCAGGCTGGGAGTATGGCTACACCTTC. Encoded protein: CASSLAGWEYGYTF. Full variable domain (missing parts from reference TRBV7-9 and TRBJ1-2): DTGVSQNPRHKITKRGQNVTFRCDPISEHNRLYWYRQTLGQGPEFLTYFQNEAQLEKSRLLSDRFSAERPKGSFSTLEIQRTEQGDSAMYLCASSLAGWEYGYTFGSGTRLTVV.

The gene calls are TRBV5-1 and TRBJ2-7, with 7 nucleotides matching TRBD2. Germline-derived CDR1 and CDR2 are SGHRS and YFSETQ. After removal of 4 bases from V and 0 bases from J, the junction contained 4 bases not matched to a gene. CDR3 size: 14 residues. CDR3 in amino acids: CASSPGLYSYEQYF. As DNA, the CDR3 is TGCGCCAGCAGCCCGGGACTATACTCCTACGAGCAGTACTTC.

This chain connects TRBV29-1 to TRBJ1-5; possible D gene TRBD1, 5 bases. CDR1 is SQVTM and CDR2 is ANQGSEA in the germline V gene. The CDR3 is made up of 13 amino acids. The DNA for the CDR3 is TGCAACGCCGCCAAGGGGAATGATCAGCCCCAGCATTTT. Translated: CNAAKGNDQPQHF.

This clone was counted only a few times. The CDR3 region is CASSPTSPNEQFF. Written as DNA, the CDR3 is TGTGCCAGCAGCCCTACTAGCCCCAATGAGCAGTTCTTC. The chain carries TRBV11-2 and TRBJ2-1, with a tentative D call TRBD2 (6 bases). The CDR3 totals 13 residues. Trimming left V 5 bases short and J 6 bases short, with 11 bases between. Germline assignment: CDR1 SGHAT and CDR2 FQNNGV.

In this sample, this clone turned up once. CDR3 nucleotide sequence: TGCGCCAGCAGCTTGGCCCCCACTGACACGGGGGTTCAGCCCCAGCATTTT. Translating it yields CASSLAPTDTGVQPQHF. The chain couples TRBV5-1 to TRBJ1-5, with D possibly being TRBD1 (5 bases). The germline CDR1 and CDR2 sequences are SGHRS and YFSETQ. With 0 bases removed from V and 6 bases from J, the gap between germline ends came to 19 bases. The CDR3 totals 17 residues.

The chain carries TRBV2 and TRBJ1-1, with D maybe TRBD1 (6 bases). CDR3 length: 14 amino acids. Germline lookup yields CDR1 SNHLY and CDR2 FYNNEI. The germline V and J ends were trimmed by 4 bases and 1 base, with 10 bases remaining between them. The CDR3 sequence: CASSGARGNTEAFF. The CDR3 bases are TGTGCCAGCAGTGGGGCCAGGGGGAACACTGAAGCTTTCTTT.

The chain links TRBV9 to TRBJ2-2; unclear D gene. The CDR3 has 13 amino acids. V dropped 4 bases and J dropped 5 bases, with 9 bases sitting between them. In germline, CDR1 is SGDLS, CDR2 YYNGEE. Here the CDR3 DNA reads TGTGCCAGCAGCCCCGTATCTACCGGGGAGCTGTTTTTT. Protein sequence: CASSPVSTGELFF.

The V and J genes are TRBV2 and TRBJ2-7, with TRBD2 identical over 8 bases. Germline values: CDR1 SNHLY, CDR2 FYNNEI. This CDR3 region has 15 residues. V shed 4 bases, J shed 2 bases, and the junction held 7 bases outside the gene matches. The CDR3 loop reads CASSVPTSGTYEQYF. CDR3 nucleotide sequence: TGTGCCAGCAGTGTTCCCACTAGCGGTACCTACGAGCAGTACTTC.

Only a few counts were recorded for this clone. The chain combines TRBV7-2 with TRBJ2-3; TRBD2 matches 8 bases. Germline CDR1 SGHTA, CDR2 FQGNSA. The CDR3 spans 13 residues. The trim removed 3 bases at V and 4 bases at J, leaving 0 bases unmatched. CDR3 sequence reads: CASSLTSADTQYF. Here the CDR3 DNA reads TGTGCCAGCAGCTTGACTAGCGCAGATACGCAGTATTTT.

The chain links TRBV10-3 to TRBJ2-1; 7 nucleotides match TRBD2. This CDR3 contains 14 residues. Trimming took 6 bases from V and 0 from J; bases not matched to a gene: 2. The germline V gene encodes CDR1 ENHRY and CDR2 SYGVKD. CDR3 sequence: CAIRGEGSYNEQFF. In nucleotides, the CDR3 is TGTGCCATCAGGGGGGAGGGCTCCTACAATGAGCAGTTCTTC.

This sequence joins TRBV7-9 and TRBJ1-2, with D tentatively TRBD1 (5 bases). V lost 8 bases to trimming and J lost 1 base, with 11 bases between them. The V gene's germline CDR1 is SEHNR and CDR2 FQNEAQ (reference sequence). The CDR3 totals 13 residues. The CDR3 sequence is CASGTGGNYGYTF. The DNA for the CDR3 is TGTGCCAGCGGAACGGGGGGTAACTATGGCTACACCTTC.

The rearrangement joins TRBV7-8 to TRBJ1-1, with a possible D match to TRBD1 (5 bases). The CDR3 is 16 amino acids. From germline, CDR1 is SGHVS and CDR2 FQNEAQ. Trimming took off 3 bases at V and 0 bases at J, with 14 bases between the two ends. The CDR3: CASSLGGEGMNTEAFF. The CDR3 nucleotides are TGTGCCAGCAGCTTGGGAGGGGAAGGGATGAACACTGAAGCTTTCTTT.

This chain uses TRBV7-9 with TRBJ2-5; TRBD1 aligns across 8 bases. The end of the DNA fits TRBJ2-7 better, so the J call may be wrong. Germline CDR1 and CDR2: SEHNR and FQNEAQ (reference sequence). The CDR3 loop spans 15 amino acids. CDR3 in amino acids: CASSLFQGARYEQYF. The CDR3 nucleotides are TGTGCCAGCAGCTTATTTCAGGGGGCGCGGTACGAGCAGTACTTC.

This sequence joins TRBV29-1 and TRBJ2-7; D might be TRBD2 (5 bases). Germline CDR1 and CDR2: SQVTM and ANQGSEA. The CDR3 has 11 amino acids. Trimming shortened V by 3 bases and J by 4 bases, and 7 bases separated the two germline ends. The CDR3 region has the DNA TGCAGCGTTGATCGGGGTTACGAGCAGTACTTC. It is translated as CSVDRGYEQYF.

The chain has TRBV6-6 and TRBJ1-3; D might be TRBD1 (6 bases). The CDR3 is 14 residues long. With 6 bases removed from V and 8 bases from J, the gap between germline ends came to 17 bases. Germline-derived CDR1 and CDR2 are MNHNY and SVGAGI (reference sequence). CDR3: CASSRQVSVDTIYF. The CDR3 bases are TGTGCCAGCAGCCGACAGGTTTCTGTGGACACCATATATTTT.

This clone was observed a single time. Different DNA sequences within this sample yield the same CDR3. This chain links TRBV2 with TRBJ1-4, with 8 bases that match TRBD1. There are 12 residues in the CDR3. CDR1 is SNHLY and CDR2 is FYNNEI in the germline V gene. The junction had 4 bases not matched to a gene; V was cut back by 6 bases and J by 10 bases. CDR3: CASRPGQGKLFF. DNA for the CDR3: TGTGCCAGCAGGCCCGGACAGGGAAAACTGTTTTTT.

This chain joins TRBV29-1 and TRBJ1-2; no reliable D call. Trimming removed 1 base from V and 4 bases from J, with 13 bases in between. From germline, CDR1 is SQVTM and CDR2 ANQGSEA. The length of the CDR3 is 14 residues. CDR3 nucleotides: TGCAGCGTTGAAGGCACTGGCGGAGGCTATGGCTACACCTTC. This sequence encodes CSVEGTGGGYGYTF. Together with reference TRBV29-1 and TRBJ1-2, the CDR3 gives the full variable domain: SAVISQKPSRDICQRGTSLTIQCQVDSQVTMMFWYRQQPGQSLTLIATANQGSEATYESGFVIDKFPISRPNLTFSTLTVSNMSPEDSSIYLCSVEGTGGGYGYTFGSGTRLTVV.

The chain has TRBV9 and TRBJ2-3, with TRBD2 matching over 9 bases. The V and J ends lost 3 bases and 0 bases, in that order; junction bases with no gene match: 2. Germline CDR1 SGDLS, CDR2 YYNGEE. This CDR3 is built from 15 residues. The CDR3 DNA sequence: TGTGCCAGCAGCGCAACTAGCGGGAGCACAGATACGCAGTATTTT. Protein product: CASSATSGSTDTQYF.